This T cell receptor (beta chain) was observed in a study of shared clonotypes between healthy human individuals. About the research overall: Per-donor plates numbered three CD4 naive, three CD4 memory, two CD8 naive and one CD8 memory. Study findings and constraints: On the whole, naive subsets had larger estimated richness than memory subsets had. Sorted-subset sequencing, rarefaction showed, was incomplete despite large depth.

Donors comprised only Caucasian adults living in Nashville, Tennessee. Profiling relied on immunoSEQ multiplex PCR, and the TCRdb table lists in-frame clones only, not all of them. The sample has roughly 1,600,000 clones, 98% to 99% seen once; the top ten hold roughly 0.35%. A note on this clone: Its antigen is unidentified.

The TCR was taken from a man aged 25-45 years in good health. Sequenced input: naive CD4+ T cells sorted from blood. Subset reported: CD45RA+ positively selected.

CDR3: CASSFSSLAGAEQYF. The DNA of the CDR3 is TGTGCCAGCAGTTTTTCCTCACTAGCTGGAGCCGAGCAGTACTTC. The rearrangement uses TRBV28 and TRBJ2-7; TRBD2 is a possible D gene (6 bases). Germline CDR1 reads MDHEN; CDR2 reads SYDVKM. V dropped 3 bases and J dropped 6 bases, with 18 bases sitting between them. The CDR3 consists of 15 residues.